Detailed here is one T cell receptor beta chain. The data were obtained in a study of blood T cell repertoires in COVID-19. As for the study in general: Sources were T cells, B-cell-depleted T cells, or PBMCs; the material itself was cDNA or gDNA.

The V segment lost 7 bases and the J segment 7 bases; nucleotides outside the gene matches: 10. Germline CDR1 reads SGDLS; CDR2 reads YYNGEE. This CDR3 contains 14 residues. This study enrolled people aged about 18 to 90 from approximately 24 US geographic areas. Original processing notes: Cell counts per sample came from amplifying reference gene primers. Method: immunoSEQ multiplex PCR; TCRdb's copy keeps in-frame clones and lacks some. V and J calls and clone size are given by that table; D and trimming were obtained from the DNA. The data contain approximately 300,000 clones, about nine tenths of them singletons.

The chain carries TRBV9 and TRBJ1-5; 8 positions agree with TRBD1. The receptor was isolated from a man between 60 and 70 years old who had recovered from COVID-19. The sequenced material came from PBMCs or T cells enriched from blood (not recorded which). CDR3 region: CASPGTGGSQPQHF. The CDR3 DNA sequence: TGTGCCAGCCCGGGGACAGGAGGGAGCCAGCCCCAGCATTTT. The whole variable domain, filled in from reference TRBV9 and TRBJ1-5, reads DSGVTQTPKHLITATGQRVTLRCSPRSGDLSVYWYQQSLDQGLQFLIQYYNGEERAKGNILERFSAQQFPDLHSELNLSSLELGDSALYFCASPGTGGSQPQHFGDGTRLSIL.